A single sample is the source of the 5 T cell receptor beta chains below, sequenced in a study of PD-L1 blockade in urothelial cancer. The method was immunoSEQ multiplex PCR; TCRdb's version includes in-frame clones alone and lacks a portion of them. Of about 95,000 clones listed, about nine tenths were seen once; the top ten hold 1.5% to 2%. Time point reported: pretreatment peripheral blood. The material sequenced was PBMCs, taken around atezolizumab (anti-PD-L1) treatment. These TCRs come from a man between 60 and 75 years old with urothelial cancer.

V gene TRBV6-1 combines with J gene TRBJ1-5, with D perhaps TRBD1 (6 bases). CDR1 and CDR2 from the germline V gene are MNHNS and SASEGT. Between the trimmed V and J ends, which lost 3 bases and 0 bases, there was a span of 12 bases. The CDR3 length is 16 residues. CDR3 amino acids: CASSDQQGSSNQPQHF. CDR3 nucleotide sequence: TGTGCCAGCAGTGATCAACAGGGATCTAGCAATCAGCCCCAGCATTTT.

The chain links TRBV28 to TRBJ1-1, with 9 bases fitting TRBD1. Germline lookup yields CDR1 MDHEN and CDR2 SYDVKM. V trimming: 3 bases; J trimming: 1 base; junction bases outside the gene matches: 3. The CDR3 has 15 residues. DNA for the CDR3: TGTGCCAGCAGTTTCCGGGACAGGGAGAACACTGAAGCTTTCTTT. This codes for CASSFRDRENTEAFF.

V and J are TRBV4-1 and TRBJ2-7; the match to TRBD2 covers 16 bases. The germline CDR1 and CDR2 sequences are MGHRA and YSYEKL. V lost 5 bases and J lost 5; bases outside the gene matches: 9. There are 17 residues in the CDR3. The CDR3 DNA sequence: TGCGCCAGCAGCTCGCCGGGACTAGCGGGAGGGAGGGACGAGCAGTACTTC. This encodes CASSSPGLAGGRDEQYF.

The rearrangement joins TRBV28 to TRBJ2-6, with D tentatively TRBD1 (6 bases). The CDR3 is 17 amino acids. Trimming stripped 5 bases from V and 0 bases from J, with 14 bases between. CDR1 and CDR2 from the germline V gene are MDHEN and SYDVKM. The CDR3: CASSLRDTHSGANVLTF. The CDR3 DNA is TGTGCCAGCAGTCTCCGGGACACCCACTCTGGGGCCAACGTCCTGACTTTC.

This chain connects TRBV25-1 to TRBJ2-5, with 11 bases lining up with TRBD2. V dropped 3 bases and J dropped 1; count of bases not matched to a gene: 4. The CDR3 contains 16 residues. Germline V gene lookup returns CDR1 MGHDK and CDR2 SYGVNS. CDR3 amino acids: CASSEPSGRPQETQYF. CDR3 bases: TGTGCCAGCAGTGAGCCTAGCGGGAGGCCCCAAGAGACCCAGTACTTC.